These 2 T cell receptor beta chains originate from one sample sequenced in a study of blood T cell repertoires in COVID-19. Only in-frame clones appear in the TCRdb table, and some are missing; sequencing was by immunoSEQ multiplex PCR. The sample includes around 290,000 clones, 88% of them seen just once. The sequenced sample was PBMCs or T cells enriched from blood (not recorded which). These receptors were obtained from a woman in her thirties who had recovered from COVID-19.

The chain is built from TRBV10-2 and TRBJ1-3; no firm D call. Trimming cost V 5 bases and J 0 bases, with 5 bases left between them. The CDR3 totals 13 residues. The germline gives CDR1 WSHSY, CDR2 SAAADI. Here the CDR3 reads CASSQDSGNTIYF. DNA of the CDR3: TGCGCCAGCAGTCAGGACTCTGGAAACACCATATATTTT.

The chain combines TRBV7-2 with TRBJ1-5, with D possibly matching TRBD1 (6 bases). The CDR3 is 14 residues long. Germline loops: CDR1 SGHTA, CDR2 FQGNSA. Trimming stripped 3 bases from V and 4 bases from J, with 10 bases between. CDR3 in DNA: TGTGCCAGCAGCTTTCAGGGGAAGAATCAGCCCCAGCATTTT. Protein: CASSFQGKNQPQHF.